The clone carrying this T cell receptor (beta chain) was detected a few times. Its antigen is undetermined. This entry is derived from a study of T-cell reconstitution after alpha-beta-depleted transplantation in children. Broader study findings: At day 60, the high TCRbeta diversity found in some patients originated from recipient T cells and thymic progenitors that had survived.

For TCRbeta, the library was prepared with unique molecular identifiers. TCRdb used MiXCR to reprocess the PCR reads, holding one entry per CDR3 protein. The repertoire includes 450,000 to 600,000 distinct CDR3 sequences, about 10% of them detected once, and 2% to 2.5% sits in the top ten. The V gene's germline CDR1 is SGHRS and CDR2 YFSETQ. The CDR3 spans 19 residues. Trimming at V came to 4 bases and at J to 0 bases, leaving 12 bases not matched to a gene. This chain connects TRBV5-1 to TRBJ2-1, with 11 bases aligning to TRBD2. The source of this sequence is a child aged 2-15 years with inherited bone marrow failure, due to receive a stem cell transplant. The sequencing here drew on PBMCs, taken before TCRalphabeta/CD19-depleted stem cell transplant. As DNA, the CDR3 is TGCGCCAGCAGCGTTCCCGGGACTAGCGGAAAGAGCTCCTACAATGAGCAGTTCTTC. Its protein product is CASSVPGTSGKSSYNEQFF.